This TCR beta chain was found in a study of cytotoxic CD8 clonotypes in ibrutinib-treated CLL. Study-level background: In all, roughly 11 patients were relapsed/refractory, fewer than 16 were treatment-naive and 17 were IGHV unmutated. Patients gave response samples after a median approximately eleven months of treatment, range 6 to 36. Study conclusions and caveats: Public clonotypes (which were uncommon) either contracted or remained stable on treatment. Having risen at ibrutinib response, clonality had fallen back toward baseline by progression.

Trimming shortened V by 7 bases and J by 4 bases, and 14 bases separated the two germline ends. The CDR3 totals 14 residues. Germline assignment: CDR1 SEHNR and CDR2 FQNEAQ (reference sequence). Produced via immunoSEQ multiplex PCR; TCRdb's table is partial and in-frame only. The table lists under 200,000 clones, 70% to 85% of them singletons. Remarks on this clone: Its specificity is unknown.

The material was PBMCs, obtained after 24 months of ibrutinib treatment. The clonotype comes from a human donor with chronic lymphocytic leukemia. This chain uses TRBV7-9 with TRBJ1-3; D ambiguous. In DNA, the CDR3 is TGTGCCAGCACCCCGGGAGGGAGAGGAAACACCATATATTTT. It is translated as CASTPGGRGNTIYF. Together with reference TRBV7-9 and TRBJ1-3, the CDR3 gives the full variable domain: DTGVSQNPRHKITKRGQNVTFRCDPISEHNRLYWYRQTLGQGPEFLTYFQNEAQLEKSRLLSDRFSAERPKGSFSTLEIQRTEQGDSAMYLCASTPGGRGNTIYFGEGSWLTVV.